One sample yielded the 31 T cell receptor beta chains listed below, sequenced in a study of blood T cells in healthy people across ages. It was with a sample-barcoded 5' primer and a J-beta primer mix that a second PCR of roughly 7 to 11 cycles was run. One entry per CDR3 protein, called by TCRdb with MiXCR from the 5' RACE reads. The sample holds about 690,000 distinct CDR3 sequences, around 41% seen once. The sample consisted of blood. These receptors all come from a man older than 75 in good health.

This clonotype was counted many times. This chain links TRBV7-2 with TRBJ2-3, with 10 positions matching TRBD2. This CDR3 comprises 17 residues. Trimming cost V 2 bases and J 6 bases; bases outside gene matches: 11. Germline loops: CDR1 SGHTA, CDR2 FQGNSA. CDR3 coding DNA: TGTGCCAGCAGCTTAAGGTTCAGCGGGGGGGCCGGTGATACGCAGTATTTT. Its protein product is CASSLRFSGGAGDTQYF.

This clonotype was observed a few times. V usage is TRBV5-5 and J usage is TRBJ2-7; 9 bases are shared with TRBD1. CDR3 size: 18 residues. Germline CDR1 SGHKS, CDR2 YYEKEE (reference sequence). V shed 3 bases and J 6 bases; nucleotides not matched to a gene: 19. The CDR3 here is CASSSLGTGGAGVAEQYF. CDR3 DNA: TGTGCCAGCAGCTCCTTGGGTACAGGGGGCGCCGGGGTCGCCGAGCAGTACTTC.

This clonotype was counted a few times. This sequence joins TRBV28 and TRBJ2-4; D is possibly TRBD1 or TRBD2 (5 bases each). The CDR3 has 15 residues. With 6 bases removed from V and 13 bases from J, the gap between germline ends came to 25 bases. CDR1 is MDHEN and CDR2 is SYDVKM in the germline V gene. CDR3 in amino acids: CASSPPFPVLGEQYF. The DNA for the CDR3 is TGTGCCAGCAGCCCCCCGTTTCCTGTTTTAGGGGAGCAGTACTTC. Complete variable domain (other parts from reference TRBV28 and TRBJ2-4): DVKVTQSSRYLVKRTGEKVFLECVQDMDHENMFWYRQDPGLGLRLIYFSYDVKMKEKGDIPEGYSVSREKKERFSLILESASTNQTSMYLCASSPPFPVLGEQYFGAGTRLSVL.

The chain carries TRBV29-1 and TRBJ2-5; no clear D. Trimming cost V 4 bases and J 2 bases, with 5 bases left between them. CDR1 and CDR2 from the germline V gene are SQVTM and ANQGSEA. This CDR3 is 11 amino acids long. CDR3 sequence: CSVVEQETQYF. The CDR3, as DNA: TGCAGCGTTGTGGAGCAAGAGACCCAGTACTTC.

In the case of this clonotype: A much larger clone differs from this one at a single base, so this may be a read error. The chain uses TRBV29-1 and TRBJ2-7, with D possibly called TRBD1 or TRBD2 (5 bases each). The CDR3 is 12 amino acids. V was clipped by 4 bases and J by 5 bases, with 12 bases between them. From germline, CDR1 is SQVTM and CDR2 ANQGSEA. In DNA form, the CDR3 reads TGCAGCGTTGTCGGCAGGGACCACGAGCAGTACTTC. It specifies CSVVGRDHEQYF.

The chain is built from TRBV10-1 and TRBJ2-4; maybe TRBD1 (6 bases). There are 17 residues in the CDR3. V was trimmed by 0 bases and J by 1 base, leaving 13 bases between them. From germline, CDR1 is WNHNN and CDR2 SYGVQD (reference sequence). The CDR3 DNA reads TGCGCCAGCAGTGAGTCGAGGGGGTTTGAGGCCAAAAACATTCAGTACTTC. Amino acid sequence: CASSESRGFEAKNIQYF.

The chain is built from TRBV9 and TRBJ2-1, with 9 bases that match TRBD2. In germline, CDR1 is SGDLS, CDR2 YYNGEE. V lost 1 base and J lost 2; bases outside the gene matches: 4. This CDR3 region has 16 residues. The CDR3 DNA follows: TGTGCCAGCAGCGTATCAGGACTAGCGACCTACAATGAGCAGTTCTTC. Translating gives CASSVSGLATYNEQFF.

The chain uses TRBV7-2 and TRBJ2-7; 8 nucleotides agree with TRBD1. Germline V CDR1 and CDR2: SGHTA, FQGNSA. CDR3 length: 16 amino acids. The junction had 8 bases not matched to a gene; V was cut back by 1 base and J by 3 bases. CDR3 bases: TGTGCCAGCAGCTTAGGGGGCAGGGGGCGAGGCTACGAGCAGTACTTC. Its protein product is CASSLGGRGRGYEQYF.

The rearrangement links TRBV5-1 to TRBJ2-5; 7 bases are a match to TRBD1. Germline V gene lookup returns CDR1 SGHRS and CDR2 YFSETQ. The ends lost 4 bases at V and 4 bases at J; junction bases unmatched: 7. This CDR3 contains 14 residues. Here the CDR3 reads CASSPRTGRETQYF. The CDR3 nucleotides read TGCGCCAGCAGCCCCCGGACAGGAAGAGAGACCCAGTACTTC.

The chain combines TRBV20-1 with TRBJ2-5; 13 nucleotides line up with TRBD2. TRBJ2-7 matches the DNA end more closely, so the J call is doubtful. Germline V gene data show CDR1 as DFQATT and CDR2 as SNEGSKA (reference sequence). CDR3 size: 15 residues. Written as DNA, the CDR3 is TGCAGTGCTAGGGGGACTAGCGGGAAAATCCACGAGCAGTACTTC. Protein product: CSARGTSGKIHEQYF.

The CDR3 coding sequence is TGCGCCAGCACCGAGCTGGGGATGAACACTGAAGCTTTCTTT. Translation gives CASTELGMNTEAFF. The chain employs TRBV5-1 and TRBJ1-1, with unresolved D. Trimming removed 6 bases at V and 0 bases at J, with 12 bases between. The CDR3 contains 14 residues. CDR1 is SGHRS, CDR2 YFSETQ, per germline. Full variable domain (missing parts from reference TRBV5-1 and TRBJ1-1): KAGVTQTPRYLIKTRGQQVTLSCSPISGHRSVSWYQQTPGQGLQFLFEYFSETQRNKGNFPGRFSGRQFSNSRSEMNVSTLELGDSALYLCASTELGMNTEAFFGQGTRLTVV.

This clonotype showed up just a few times. The chain uses TRBV2 and TRBJ2-7; D possibly corresponds to TRBD2 (5 bases). Germline CDR1 and CDR2: SNHLY and FYNNEI. The ends were cut back, 6 bases at V and 6 bases at J, with 15 bases in the middle. This CDR3 contains 13 residues. CDR3 nucleotides: TGTGCCAGCAGGAGACGGAGCGAGGGCGAGCAGTACTTC. Its protein is CASRRRSEGEQYF.

In its sample, this clonotype was seen once. This chain joins TRBV28 and TRBJ1-5, with TRBD1 identical over 9 bases. J gave up 6 bases and V 5 bases, and 29 bases lay outside the gene matches. The CDR3 spans 22 residues. CDR1 is MDHEN, CDR2 SYDVKM, per germline. The CDR3 protein is CASSLRTGQGPLEYTVLQPQHF. CDR3 DNA sequence: TGTGCCAGCAGTCTAAGAACCGGACAGGGGCCCCTAGAATACACTGTACTTCAGCCCCAGCATTTT. Filled out from reference TRBV28 and TRBJ1-5, the complete variable domain reads DVKVTQSSRYLVKRTGEKVFLECVQDMDHENMFWYRQDPGLGLRLIYFSYDVKMKEKGDIPEGYSVSREKKERFSLILESASTNQTSMYLCASSLRTGQGPLEYTVLQPQHFGDGTRLSIL.

This clonotype was picked up a small number of times. The chain is built from TRBV12-3 or TRBV12-4 and TRBJ2-7; no definite D call. The V end was cut by 4 bases, the J end by 3 bases, with 13 bases between. The CDR3 length is 14 residues. The CDR3 sequence: CASSSSFGDYEQYF. As DNA, the CDR3 is TGTGCCAGCAGTTCATCCTTTGGGGACTACGAGCAGTACTTC.

The chain is built from TRBV28 and TRBJ2-3; tentatively, D is TRBD2 (5 bases). The germline gives CDR1 MDHEN, CDR2 SYDVKM. This CDR3 region has 15 residues. Trimming took 2 bases from V and 6 from J, leaving 15 bases between them. CDR3 region: CASSLVPGSADTQYF. In DNA, the CDR3 is TGTGCCAGCAGTTTAGTTCCGGGATCAGCGGATACGCAGTATTTT.

At least ten counts were recorded for this clonotype. CDR3 residues: CSVDGPSSYNEQFF. CDR3 in DNA: TGCAGCGTTGATGGACCGAGCTCCTACAATGAGCAGTTCTTC. The chain is built from TRBV29-1 and TRBJ2-1; D is uncertain. Germline V gene sequence: CDR1 SQVTM, CDR2 ANQGSEA. Trimming took 3 bases from V and 0 from J, leaving 9 bases between them. The CDR3 has 14 amino acids.

The chain joins TRBV20-1 to TRBJ2-7; D may be TRBD2 (6 bases). Germline values: CDR1 DFQATT, CDR2 SNEGSKA (reference sequence). This CDR3 has 13 residues. Trimming stripped 5 bases from V and 0 bases from J, with 11 bases between. The CDR3 coding sequence is TGCAGTGCTCCGGGAGAACCCTCCTACGAGCAGTACTTC. Its protein is CSAPGEPSYEQYF.

The rearrangement links TRBV7-9 to TRBJ2-5; 8 bases fit TRBD1. V was clipped by 4 bases and J by 5 bases; unmatched bases: 6. CDR3 length: 14 residues. Germline CDR1 reads SEHNR; CDR2 reads FQNEAQ (reference sequence). The CDR3 protein is CASSSRTGRETQYF. The CDR3 DNA reads TGTGCCAGCAGCTCTAGGACAGGGCGTGAGACCCAGTACTTC.

The V call is TRBV28, the J call TRBJ1-6; D might be TRBD1 (5 bases). Germline CDR1 and CDR2: MDHEN and SYDVKM. Trimming left V 5 bases short and J 7 bases short, with 15 bases between. CDR3 length equals 15 residues. The CDR3 DNA sequence: TGTGCCAGCAGTACCGGTCCAGGGCAGAATTCACCCCTCCACTTT. Translating it yields CASSTGPGQNSPLHF.

V and J are TRBV11-3 and TRBJ2-3, with 9 bases aligning to TRBD2. Unmatched junction bases numbered 2, after V lost 1 base and J lost 3 bases. CDR3 size: 15 residues. Germline-derived CDR1 and CDR2 are SGHNT and YENEEA. CDR3 protein: CASSLGTSVTDTQYF. The CDR3 bases are TGTGCCAGCAGCTTAGGGACTAGCGTTACAGATACGCAGTATTTT.

The rearrangement uses TRBV10-3 and TRBJ1-6, with D possibly matching TRBD1 (5 bases). The germline gives CDR1 ENHRY, CDR2 SYGVKD. Trimming left V 10 bases short and J 10 bases short, with 17 bases between. The CDR3 length is 13 residues. CDR3 amino acids: CATGPPGGSPLHF. The CDR3 nucleotides are TGTGCCACCGGACCTCCGGGGGGGTCACCCCTCCACTTT.

Note on this clonotype: Germline is not matched at one junction end, which may reflect a read error. The V call is TRBV11-2, the J call TRBJ2-5, with 13 positions matching TRBD2. The CDR3 contains 16 residues. The germline CDR1 and CDR2 sequences are SGHAT and FQNNGV. The CDR3 is CASRELAGGFQETQCF. In nucleotides, the CDR3 is TGTGCCAGCAGGGAACTAGCGGGGGGGTTCCAAGAGACCCAGTGCTTC.

V and J are TRBV28 and TRBJ2-1, with D perhaps TRBD1 or TRBD2 (5 bases each). This CDR3 contains 14 residues. CDR1 is MDHEN and CDR2 is SYDVKM in the germline V gene. Trimming cost V 7 bases and J 6 bases, with 16 bases left between them. The CDR3 DNA is TGTGCCAGCACAAACGTAGGGACCGGCAATGAGCAGTTCTTC. Residues: CASTNVGTGNEQFF.

The rearrangement links TRBV7-6 to TRBJ2-5; 8 nucleotides align to TRBD2. This CDR3 spans 15 amino acids. V trimming: 3 bases; J trimming: 1 base; junction bases outside the gene matches: 4. Germline lookup yields CDR1 SGHVS and CDR2 FNYEAQ. As DNA, the CDR3 is TGTGCCAGCAGCTTTTTAGCGGGGACCCAAGAGACCCAGTACTTC. As protein: CASSFLAGTQETQYF.

Only a few counts were recorded for this clonotype. The chain joins TRBV25-1 to TRBJ1-2; TRBD1 agrees at 7 bases. This CDR3 region has 17 residues. The V gene end was trimmed by 7 bases and the J gene end by 4 bases; junction bases not matched to a gene: 18. The germline V gene has CDR1 MGHDK and CDR2 SYGVNS. CDR3 loop: CASTGTRQGVRSYGYTF. CDR3 in DNA: TGTGCCAGCACCGGAACCAGACAGGGAGTGAGGTCCTATGGCTACACCTTC.

The rearrangement uses TRBV5-4 and TRBJ2-3; TRBD2 matches 9 bases. V dropped 7 bases and J dropped 5; count of bases not matched to a gene: 23. The germline gives CDR1 SGHNT, CDR2 YYREEE (reference sequence). The CDR3 contains 19 residues. This chain's CDR3 is CASRKQVSAGGPRIDTQYF. Here the CDR3 DNA reads TGTGCCAGCCGAAAACAGGTTTCCGCGGGGGGGCCTCGGATAGATACGCAGTATTTT.

This chain links TRBV7-8 with TRBJ2-7, with 7 bases aligning to TRBD2. J was trimmed by 0 bases and V by 2 bases; bases with no gene match: 4. Germline V gene data show CDR1 as SGHVS and CDR2 as FQNEAQ. The CDR3 runs to 15 residues. CDR3 protein: CASSLPRGSSYEQYF. CDR3 bases: TGTGCCAGCAGCTTACCGCGCGGGAGCTCCTACGAGCAGTACTTC.

Regarding this clonotype: With a much larger clone just one base away, this may be a read error. The rearrangement uses TRBV4-3 and TRBJ2-4; 10 nucleotides agree with TRBD1. The J call may be mistaken, given a closer DNA end match to TRBJ2-7. This CDR3 comprises 15 residues. The germline V gene has CDR1 LGHNA and CDR2 YSLEER. The DNA of the CDR3 is TGCGCCAGCAGCCTCAACCGGGGGACAGGGGACGAGCAGTACTTC. Translation gives CASSLNRGTGDEQYF.

This clonotype was detected a few times. V is TRBV7-2 and J is TRBJ2-1; TRBD1 matches 7 bases. There are 15 residues in the CDR3. Unmatched junction bases numbered 8, after V lost 0 bases and J lost 9 bases. From germline, CDR1 is SGHTA and CDR2 FQGNSA. CDR3 nucleotides: TGTGCCAGCAGCTTAGCTGGGCAGGGGGTTGCTGAGCAGTTCTTC. Its translation is CASSLAGQGVAEQFF.

This clonotype has a count of ten or more. The chain links TRBV7-2 to TRBJ2-1, with a tentative D call TRBD1 (6 bases). This CDR3 comprises 15 residues. The V gene lost 1 base and the J gene lost 5 bases, with 12 bases spanning the gap. CDR1 SGHTA and CDR2 FQGNSA come from the germline V gene. The CDR3 spells CASSLEGDTHNEQFF. The DNA for the CDR3 is TGTGCCAGCAGCTTAGAGGGGGACACCCACAATGAGCAGTTCTTC.

The J gene is TRBJ2-7, the V gene TRBV29-1; D is unclear. Germline V gene lookup returns CDR1 SQVTM and CDR2 ANQGSEA. The CDR3 has 10 amino acids. V was pared by 5 bases and J by 6 bases, with 8 bases between. The DNA for the CDR3 is TGCAGCGTTCTGCTTGGCGAGCAGTACTTC. This sequence encodes CSVLLGEQYF.